A selection of T cell receptor beta chains follows, all from one sample in a study of T cells in Graves' hyperthyroidism and ophthalmopathy. Using its own MiXCR run on the multiplex PCR reads, TCRdb lists one record per CDR3 protein. The table has 500,000 to 650,000 distinct CDR3 sequences, around 50% seen once. Sequencing input: peripheral blood or thyroid tissue (not recorded which). The origin of the receptors is an adult woman with Graves' disease, either hyperthyroidism or ophthalmopathy (not recorded which). Each CDR3 is given with its conserved first and last residue. Fields, in order: D gene, clone size, V gene, J gene, CDR3 DNA, CDR3 protein. D genes are given only for firm matches. Only part of the rows carry a size: once, few, many, or a class if the clone is expanded.

d_gene: NA; abundance: NA; v_gene: TRBV2; j_gene: TRBJ2-7; CDR3nt: TGTGCCAGCAGACCCATGAAGCGGACAGACACATCCTACGAGCAGTACTTC; CDR3aa: CASRPMKRTDTSYEQYF
d_gene: TRBD1; abundance: NA; v_gene: TRBV29-1; j_gene: TRBJ2-5; CDR3nt: TGCAGCAATGACAGGGGTCAAGAGACCCAGTACTTC; CDR3aa: CSNDRGQETQYF
d_gene: NA; abundance: few; v_gene: TRBV29-1; j_gene: TRBJ1-1; CDR3nt: TGCAGCGTGGGGTGGAGAAACACTGAAGCTTTCTTT; CDR3aa: CSVGWRNTEAFF
d_gene: NA; abundance: many; v_gene: TRBV2; j_gene: TRBJ1-6; CDR3nt: TGTGCCAGCAGAGCTCAGGAGGGCGCGGGTTCACCCCTCCACTTT; CDR3aa: CASRAQEGAGSPLHF
d_gene: TRBD1; abundance: many; v_gene: TRBV2; j_gene: TRBJ2-6; CDR3nt: TGTGCCAGCAGTGAACCCACAGGGGGCTCTGGGGCCAACGTCCTGACTTTC; CDR3aa: CASSEPTGGSGANVLTF
d_gene: NA; abundance: NA; v_gene: TRBV6-2/TRBV6-3; j_gene: TRBJ2-5; CDR3nt: TGTGCCAGCAGTGGATCGGAATCGGAGACCCAGTACTTC; CDR3aa: CASSGSESETQYF
d_gene: NA; abundance: NA; v_gene: TRBV7-9; j_gene: TRBJ2-6; CDR3nt: TGTGCCAGCAGCCCACTGTCCGCTGGGGCCAACGTCCTGACTTTC; CDR3aa: CASSPLSAGANVLTF
d_gene: TRBD1; abundance: NA; v_gene: TRBV2; j_gene: TRBJ1-2; CDR3nt: TGTGCCAGCAGTGAAGCGACCGGGACAGGGTTTGGCTACACCTTC; CDR3aa: CASSEATGTGFGYTF
d_gene: NA; abundance: NA; v_gene: TRBV7-9; j_gene: TRBJ1-2; CDR3nt: TGTGCCAGCAGCTTAACGCCGGGGGCAGGATACTATGGCTACACCTTC; CDR3aa: CASSLTPGAGYYGYTF
d_gene: TRBD2; abundance: NA; v_gene: TRBV7-9; j_gene: TRBJ2-5; CDR3nt: TGCGCCAGCAGCCGTAGGACTAGCGGGAGCTACCAAGAGACCCAGTACTTC; CDR3aa: CASSRRTSGSYQETQYF
d_gene: TRBD1; abundance: many; v_gene: TRBV20-1; j_gene: TRBJ1-2; CDR3nt: TGCAGTGCTAGGGACAGGGCAACTAACTATGGCTACACCTTC; CDR3aa: CSARDRATNYGYTF
d_gene: NA; abundance: NA; v_gene: TRBV7-9; j_gene: TRBJ2-5; CDR3nt: TGTGCCAGCAGTCATTCGGCGGGGAGCCAAGAGACCCAGTACTTC; CDR3aa: CASSHSAGSQETQYF
d_gene: NA; abundance: many; v_gene: TRBV10-3; j_gene: TRBJ1-2; CDR3nt: TGTGCCAGCAGTGAGCCAGGCGATGCTTCTAACTATGGCTACACCTTC; CDR3aa: CASSEPGDASNYGYTF
d_gene: NA; abundance: many; v_gene: TRBV2; j_gene: TRBJ2-5; CDR3nt: TGTGCCAGCAGTGACGTGGGGGGCCGGGCGGAGACCCAGTACTTC; CDR3aa: CASSDVGGRAETQYF
d_gene: TRBD2; abundance: NA; v_gene: TRBV29-1; j_gene: TRBJ2-1; CDR3nt: TGCAGCGTGGAGCCCTCCGGGACTAGCGGGAGGAATGAGCAGTTCTTC; CDR3aa: CSVEPSGTSGRNEQFF
d_gene: TRBD1; abundance: NA; v_gene: TRBV15; j_gene: TRBJ1-2; CDR3nt: TGTGCCACGAGGACTCCGGGACAGGGGGACTATGGCTACACCTTC; CDR3aa: CATRTPGQGDYGYTF
d_gene: NA; abundance: NA; v_gene: TRBV4-1; j_gene: TRBJ2-2; CDR3nt: TGCGCCAGCAGCCCGGTCCTCTGGGGGAGTACCGGGGAGCTGTTTTTT; CDR3aa: CASSPVLWGSTGELFF
d_gene: NA; abundance: NA; v_gene: TRBV2; j_gene: TRBJ1-4; CDR3nt: TGTGCCAGCATCGGGACCTTAACTAATGAAAAACTGTTTTTT; CDR3aa: CASIGTLTNEKLFF
d_gene: TRBD2; abundance: NA; v_gene: TRBV5-1; j_gene: TRBJ2-5; CDR3nt: TGCGCCAGCAGCTTGGTTGGTAGCGGGATGGAAGAGACCCAGTACTTC; CDR3aa: CASSLVGSGMEETQYF
d_gene: NA; abundance: NA; v_gene: TRBV12-3/TRBV12-4; j_gene: TRBJ1-2; CDR3nt: TGTGCCAGCAGGCTCGGGACAACGGGCACTATCAGCTACACCTTC; CDR3aa: CASRLGTTGTISYTF
d_gene: NA; abundance: NA; v_gene: TRBV9; j_gene: TRBJ1-1; CDR3nt: TGTGCCAGCAGCGATCAGGTTGAAGCTTTCTTT; CDR3aa: CASSDQVEAFF
d_gene: TRBD1; abundance: few; v_gene: TRBV20-1; j_gene: TRBJ1-4; CDR3nt: TGCAGTGCTAGTCAGGGGGAAATAAATGAAAAACTGTTTTTT; CDR3aa: CSASQGEINEKLFF
d_gene: TRBD1; abundance: many; v_gene: TRBV19; j_gene: TRBJ1-1; CDR3nt: TGTGCCAGTAGTCGAGAGAGACCGGGACAGGGGGACACTGAAGCTTTCTTT; CDR3aa: CASSRERPGQGDTEAFF
d_gene: NA; abundance: NA; v_gene: TRBV9; j_gene: TRBJ1-1; CDR3nt: TGTGCCAGCAGCCCTACTACCGGGTTTGAAGCTTTCTTT; CDR3aa: CASSPTTGFEAFF
d_gene: NA; abundance: NA; v_gene: TRBV29-1; j_gene: TRBJ2-5; CDR3nt: TGCAGCGGCAAACTAGAGACCCAGTACTTC; CDR3aa: CSGKLETQYF
d_gene: NA; abundance: many; v_gene: TRBV12-3/TRBV12-4; j_gene: TRBJ2-5; CDR3nt: TGTGCCACAAAACGAGGCAGTATAGAAACCCAGTACTTC; CDR3aa: CATKRGSIETQYF
d_gene: TRBD2; abundance: once; v_gene: TRBV10-3; j_gene: TRBJ2-5; CDR3nt: TGTGCCATCAGTGATTCTAGCGGGGGGAGAGAGACCCAGTACTTC; CDR3aa: CAISDSSGGRETQYF
d_gene: NA; abundance: NA; v_gene: TRBV28; j_gene: TRBJ2-7; CDR3nt: TGTGCCAGCAGTTCTAGCACCGACGAGCAGTACTTC; CDR3aa: CASSSSTDEQYF
d_gene: TRBD1; abundance: NA; v_gene: TRBV25-1; j_gene: TRBJ2-2; CDR3nt: TGTGCCAGCAGTGAATATATTGGGACAGCCAACACCGGGGAGCTGTTTTTT; CDR3aa: CASSEYIGTANTGELFF
d_gene: NA; abundance: NA; v_gene: TRBV15; j_gene: TRBJ1-1; CDR3nt: TGTGCCACCAGGCCGGGACGGCTTAGGACTGAAGCTTTCTTT; CDR3aa: CATRPGRLRTEAFF
d_gene: NA; abundance: NA; v_gene: TRBV5-4; j_gene: TRBJ1-5; CDR3nt: TGTGCCAGCGTGGCCCGTACCGCAAGGGGCAATCAGCCCCAGCATTTT; CDR3aa: CASVARTARGNQPQHF
d_gene: NA; abundance: NA; v_gene: TRBV7-2; j_gene: TRBJ1-6; CDR3nt: TGTGCCAGCAGCTATAGGCTGGGCAGCATTACACCCCTCCACTTT; CDR3aa: CASSYRLGSITPLHF
d_gene: NA; abundance: once; v_gene: TRBV12-3/TRBV12-4; j_gene: TRBJ1-5; CDR3nt: TGTGCCTCCGGAGGGGCTTCTCAGCCCCAGCATTTT; CDR3aa: CASGGASQPQHF
d_gene: NA; abundance: NA; v_gene: TRBV7-8; j_gene: TRBJ1-1; CDR3nt: TGTGCCAGCAGCTACCCTCGTGGGACACTAAGTTCGAACACTGAAGCTTTCTTT; CDR3aa: CASSYPRGTLSSNTEAFF
d_gene: NA; abundance: many; v_gene: TRBV5-1; j_gene: TRBJ1-1; CDR3nt: TGCGCCAGCAGCAACCAAGGAAGGGGGGACACTGAAGCTTTCTTT; CDR3aa: CASSNQGRGDTEAFF
d_gene: NA; abundance: many; v_gene: TRBV4-1; j_gene: TRBJ1-5; CDR3nt: TGCGCCAGCAGCCAAGGTCCTTCTATCGGGGGTAGCAATCAGCCCCAGCATTTT; CDR3aa: CASSQGPSIGGSNQPQHF
d_gene: TRBD1; abundance: NA; v_gene: TRBV20-1; j_gene: TRBJ1-6; CDR3nt: TGCAGTGCTAGGCGCTCCCGGACAGGGGCATATTCACCCCTCCACTTT; CDR3aa: CSARRSRTGAYSPLHF
d_gene: NA; abundance: many; v_gene: TRBV7-6; j_gene: TRBJ1-2; CDR3nt: TGTGCCAGCAGCTTAGTGCCTAGGGGCAGGTCGGCTAACTATGGCTACACCTTC; CDR3aa: CASSLVPRGRSANYGYTF
d_gene: TRBD1; abundance: NA; v_gene: TRBV5-8; j_gene: TRBJ1-2; CDR3nt: TGTGCCAGCACCCGACAGGGGATTGAGGGCTATGGCTACACCTTC; CDR3aa: CASTRQGIEGYGYTF
d_gene: NA; abundance: few; v_gene: TRBV29-1; j_gene: TRBJ1-1; CDR3nt: TGCAGCGTTGGCAGGGTGAACACTGAAGCTTTCTTT; CDR3aa: CSVGRVNTEAFF
d_gene: TRBD1; abundance: NA; v_gene: TRBV29-1; j_gene: TRBJ1-1; CDR3nt: TGCAGCGCGGGACAGGGCAGCATGAACACTGAAGCTTTCTTT; CDR3aa: CSAGQGSMNTEAFF
d_gene: NA; abundance: few; v_gene: TRBV18; j_gene: TRBJ2-7; CDR3nt: TGTGCCAGCTCCCAATCCGGGGGCTACGAGCAGTACTTC; CDR3aa: CASSQSGGYEQYF
d_gene: TRBD1; abundance: many; v_gene: TRBV10-3; j_gene: TRBJ1-4; CDR3nt: TGTGCCATCAGTGAAGGGACAGGGAATGAAAAACTGTTTTTT; CDR3aa: CAISEGTGNEKLFF
d_gene: TRBD1; abundance: NA; v_gene: TRBV2; j_gene: TRBJ1-3; CDR3nt: TGTGCCAGCAGTATGGACGGACAGGGCCTCTCTGGAAACACCATATATTTT; CDR3aa: CASSMDGQGLSGNTIYF
d_gene: NA; abundance: many; v_gene: TRBV7-9; j_gene: TRBJ1-1; CDR3nt: TGTGCCAGCAGCCCTGAAATCTTGGGAGCTTTCTTT; CDR3aa: CASSPEILGAFF
d_gene: NA; abundance: few; v_gene: TRBV19; j_gene: TRBJ1-1; CDR3nt: TGTGCCAGTAATCGACAGCGGAACACTGAAGCTTTCTTT; CDR3aa: CASNRQRNTEAFF
d_gene: NA; abundance: NA; v_gene: TRBV10-2; j_gene: TRBJ2-7; CDR3nt: TGCGCCACCCATACAGTGGGGTCCTACGAGCAGTACTTC; CDR3aa: CATHTVGSYEQYF
d_gene: NA; abundance: many; v_gene: TRBV12-3/TRBV12-4; j_gene: TRBJ2-7; CDR3nt: TGTGCCAGCAATAGGGGATCTGAATACGAGCAGTACTTC; CDR3aa: CASNRGSEYEQYF
d_gene: TRBD2; abundance: many; v_gene: TRBV9; j_gene: TRBJ2-7; CDR3nt: TGTGCCAGCAGCCCGTGGGGAGGGGAGCAGTACTTC; CDR3aa: CASSPWGGEQYF
d_gene: NA; abundance: NA; v_gene: TRBV29-1; j_gene: TRBJ1-4; CDR3nt: TGCAGCGCCCGTGGAGAAAAACTGTTTTTT; CDR3aa: CSARGEKLFF
d_gene: TRBD1; abundance: many; v_gene: TRBV25-1; j_gene: TRBJ1-2; CDR3nt: TGTGCCAGCCACCAGGGGCAGGGGGATGGCTACACCTTC; CDR3aa: CASHQGQGDGYTF
d_gene: NA; abundance: many; v_gene: TRBV29-1; j_gene: TRBJ1-3; CDR3nt: TGCAGCGTTGCCACACCGAACTCTGGAAACACCATATATTTT; CDR3aa: CSVATPNSGNTIYF
d_gene: NA; abundance: many; v_gene: TRBV20-1; j_gene: TRBJ2-5; CDR3nt: TGCAGTGCCGACACATACAGGGCAGGGGAGACCCAGTACTTC; CDR3aa: CSADTYRAGETQYF